These 14 T cell receptor beta chains were all obtained from the same sample, sequenced in a study of T cells in Graves' hyperthyroidism and ophthalmopathy. Using RNA transcripts as the source, TCR beta CDR3 regions were amplified. During a first-round RT-PCR of the TCR CDR3, the HTBI primer set was used. TCRdb independently ran MiXCR on the multiplex PCR reads; one entry per CDR3 protein. The top ten hold more than 7% of the sample, which has roughly 570,000 distinct CDR3 sequences, about 43% seen once. What was sequenced was peripheral blood or thyroid tissue (not recorded which). These receptors all come from a woman younger than 35 with Graves' hyperthyroidism.

In this sample, this clonotype turned up many times. The rearrangement links TRBV7-8 to TRBJ2-5, with a possible D match to TRBD1 (7 bases). Germline V gene sequence: CDR1 SGHVS, CDR2 FQNEAQ. Trimming removed 3 bases from V and 3 bases from J, with 17 bases in between. The CDR3 covers 16 residues. The CDR3 loop is CASSFMEPRGEETQYF. The CDR3 nucleotides read TGTGCCAGCAGCTTTATGGAGCCCAGGGGGGAAGAGACCCAGTACTTC.

The chain couples TRBV4-2 to TRBJ2-7; 7 positions agree with TRBD2. The length of the CDR3 is 15 residues. Germline V gives CDR1 LGHNA, CDR2 YNFKEQ. Trimming cost V 3 bases and J 4 bases; bases outside gene matches: 9. The chain's CDR3 is CASSQEGGGSYEQYF. In DNA form, the CDR3 reads TGTGCCAGCAGCCAGGAAGGCGGCGGGAGTTACGAGCAGTACTTC.

Regarding this clonotype: One base away lies a much larger clone, so this may be a sequencing read error. V usage is TRBV27 and J usage is TRBJ2-7; possibly TRBD2 for D (6 bases). In germline, CDR1 is MNHEY, CDR2 SMNVEV (reference sequence). This CDR3 spans 13 amino acids. CDR3 residues: CVSRPGVAYEQYF. CDR3 bases: TGTGTCAGCAGGCCGGGGGTTGCCTACGAGCAGTACTTC.

The V call is TRBV7-9, the J call TRBJ2-7, with 7 bases that match TRBD2. CDR1 and CDR2 from the germline V gene are SEHNR and FQNEAQ (reference sequence). The V gene end was trimmed by 8 bases and the J gene end by 3 bases; junction bases not matched to a gene: 10. The CDR3 consists of 14 residues. In DNA, the CDR3 is TGTGCCAGCTCCAAGGGAGGGGCTAACTACGAGCAGTACTTC. Amino acids: CASSKGGANYEQYF.

This clonotype has only a few counts. The junction does not match germline at one end; this may be a read error. The chain has TRBV29-1 and TRBJ1-1, with TRBD1 as a possible D gene (5 bases). This CDR3 region has 14 residues. The germline V gene has CDR1 SQVTM and CDR2 ANQGSEA. The CDR3 protein is CSVEAGWMNTEAFF. CDR3 DNA: TGCAGCGTAGAAGCAGGGTGGATGAACACTGAAGCTTTCTTT.

As regards this clonotype: Given a much more abundant clone one base away, this may be a read error. The chain couples TRBV19 to TRBJ1-2; D might be TRBD1 (5 bases). This CDR3 is built from 15 residues. The V gene's germline CDR1 is LNHDA and CDR2 SQIVND (reference sequence). The CDR3 DNA reads TGTGCCACCATCCCCGCGGGGGAACCCTCCTATGGCCACACCTTC. Its translation: CATIPAGEPSYGHTF.

The chain recombines TRBV29-1 with TRBJ2-5, with TRBD2 as a possible D gene (5 bases). CDR1 and CDR2 (germline): SQVTM, ANQGSEA. The CDR3 contains 11 residues. V shed 7 bases and J shed 2 bases, with 8 bases lying between them. CDR3 amino acids: CSAGKQETQYF. In nucleotides, the CDR3 is TGCAGCGCGGGGAAACAAGAGACCCAGTACTTC.

As to this clonotype: A single base separates this from a much larger clone, so it may be a read error. This sequence joins TRBV19 and TRBJ2-7; 9 nucleotides agree with TRBD1. The CDR3 loop spans 14 amino acids. Trimming took 8 bases from V and 9 from J; bases not matched to a gene: 14. Germline V gene data show CDR1 as LNHDA and CDR2 as SQIVND (reference sequence). CDR3 loop: CASQMTGGLAGQYF. DNA of the CDR3: TGTGCCAGTCAAATGACAGGGGGGTTAGCCGGGCAGTACTTC.

To note about this clonotype: Just one base apart from a much larger clone, this may be a read error. The V and J genes are TRBV20-1 and TRBJ2-5, with 7 nucleotides matching TRBD1. Germline V gene sequence: CDR1 DFQATT, CDR2 SNEGSKA (reference sequence). CDR3 length: 11 amino acids. For the CDR3, the DNA is TGCAGCGGACAGGATCGAGAGACCCAGCACTTC. Translation gives CSGQDRETQHF.

The gene calls are TRBV7-9 and TRBJ2-1; D remains ambiguous. Looked up from germline, CDR1 is SEHNR and CDR2 is FQNEAQ (reference sequence). The CDR3 totals 14 residues. The V and J ends lost 5 bases and 5 bases respectively, with 13 bases between them. Here the CDR3 reads CASSQFTWDNEQFF. The CDR3 nucleotides read TGTGCCAGCAGCCAATTTACGTGGGACAATGAGCAGTTCTTC.

The chain combines TRBV7-2 with TRBJ2-7; D is unclear. V was pared by 1 base and J by 2 bases, with 9 bases between. The CDR3 has 14 residues. Germline loops: CDR1 SGHTA, CDR2 FQGNSA. Here the CDR3 DNA reads TGTGCCAGCAGCTTAGAAACAGTAACCTACGAGCAGTACTTC. Its translation: CASSLETVTYEQYF.

This clonotype was detected ten times or more. The chain carries TRBV10-3 and TRBJ1-4; no firm D call. The CDR3 extends over 15 amino acids. The germline gives CDR1 ENHRY, CDR2 SYGVKD. V was cut by 0 bases and J by 8 bases, with 13 bases left in between. The CDR3 sequence: CAISESRGMEEKLFF. The DNA for the CDR3 is TGTGCCATCAGTGAGTCAAGAGGGATGGAGGAAAAACTGTTTTTT.

This clonotype has ten or more counts. The V and J genes are TRBV2 and TRBJ1-5; weak D call: TRBD1 (6 bases). The ends were cut back, 6 bases at V and 2 bases at J, with 11 bases in the middle. Germline V gene lookup returns CDR1 SNHLY and CDR2 FYNNEI. This CDR3 region has 14 residues. CDR3 protein: CASRTGLGNQPQHF. The CDR3 DNA follows: TGTGCCAGCAGGACAGGCCTGGGCAATCAGCCCCAGCATTTT. The whole variable domain, filled in from reference TRBV2 and TRBJ1-5, reads EPEVTQTPSHQVTQMGQEVILRCVPISNHLYFYWYRQILGQKVEFLVSFYNNEISEKSEIFDDQFSVERPDGSNFTLKIRSTKLEDSAMYFCASRTGLGNQPQHFGDGTRLSIL.

In its sample, this clonotype was seen many times. V gene TRBV7-9 combines with J gene TRBJ2-7; 9 bases are shared with TRBD1. There are 14 residues in the CDR3. The junction had 7 bases not matched to a gene; V was cut back by 5 bases and J by 5 bases. Germline CDR1 is SEHNR and CDR2 is FQNEAQ (reference sequence). DNA for the CDR3: TGTGCCAGCAGCCAGGGACAGGGAGGACACGAGCAGTACTTC. Its translation is CASSQGQGGHEQYF.